One sample yielded the 12 T cell receptor beta chains listed below, sequenced in a study of blood T cell repertoires in COVID-19 (dated by TCRdb to the early 2020s). The library relied on the immunoSEQ multiplex PCR assay. TCRdb mirrors the immuneACCESS table, restricted to in-frame sequences. Some clones are absent from its copies; in checked studies, under half trace to an unresolved V gene, and the reason for the others is unknown. The sample includes 250,000 to 300,000 clones, with less than 90% observed a single time. 9.5% to 15% of the sample is in the top ten clones. The material sequenced was peripheral blood. The receptor source for this set is a woman aged 30 to 39 with COVID-19, enrolled during active disease.

This chain joins TRBV7-2 and TRBJ1-1, with unresolved D. The CDR3 loop spans 12 amino acids. Germline values: CDR1 SGHTA, CDR2 FQGNSA. Trimming took 4 bases from V and 7 from J, leaving 10 bases between them. CDR3 loop: CASSYNSLEAFF. The CDR3 DNA follows: TGTGCCAGCAGCTATAACAGTCTTGAAGCTTTCTTT.

V usage is TRBV6-5 and J usage is TRBJ1-2; D is undetermined. Germline loops: CDR1 MNHEY, CDR2 SVGAGI. V was shortened by 5 bases and J by 8 bases, with 18 bases between the two germline ends. The CDR3 loop spans 14 amino acids. The CDR3 here is CASSTDSRRVGYTF. The CDR3, as DNA: TGTGCCAGCAGTACGGACTCCCGTAGGGTGGGCTACACCTTC.

The J gene is TRBJ2-7, the V gene TRBV6-5, with D perhaps TRBD2 (6 bases). This CDR3 has 14 residues. The germline V gene has CDR1 MNHEY and CDR2 SVGAGI. Trimming cost V 0 bases and J 2 bases, with 8 bases left between them. The DNA of the CDR3 is TGTGCCAGCAGTTACTCGACGGGGGCCTACGAGCAGTACTTC. Protein product: CASSYSTGAYEQYF.

The chain is built from TRBV6-5 and TRBJ2-5, with 7 bases matching TRBD1. In germline, CDR1 is MNHEY, CDR2 SVGAGI. J lost 5 bases, V lost 4 bases, and 10 bases had no gene match. This CDR3 is built from 15 residues. CDR3 nucleotide sequence: TGTGCCAGCAGTTTCTCAAAGGGACAGTGGGAGACCCAGTACTTC. As protein: CASSFSKGQWETQYF.

The rearrangement uses TRBV28 and TRBJ1-6; 12 bases line up with TRBD1. Germline V gene sequence: CDR1 MDHEN, CDR2 SYDVKM. CDR3 length: 17 amino acids. V trimming: 5 bases; J trimming: 3 bases; junction bases outside the gene matches: 5. For the CDR3, the DNA is TGTGCCAGCAGTCGGGGACAGGGGGCCTTCTATAATTCACCCCTCCACTTT. Its protein product is CASSRGQGAFYNSPLHF.

The chain has TRBV10-2 and TRBJ1-1; D is unclear. CDR1 WSHSY and CDR2 SAAADI come from the germline V gene. The CDR3 has 12 residues. V gave up 7 bases and J gave up 1 base, with 7 bases separating them. CDR3 protein: CASKYGNTEAFF. CDR3 bases: TGCGCCAGCAAGTACGGGAACACTGAAGCTTTCTTT.

The chain joins TRBV5-4 to TRBJ2-1; TRBD2 matches 9 bases. The V gene end was trimmed by 4 bases and the J gene end by 7 bases; junction bases not matched to a gene: 18. In germline, CDR1 is SGHNT, CDR2 YYREEE (reference sequence). The CDR3 runs 18 residues. CDR3 nucleotide sequence: TGTGCCAGCAGCCCCCCGCTGGCGGCGAGCGGGGGGAGGAATGAGCAGTTCTTC. Its protein is CASSPPLAASGGRNEQFF.

V is TRBV3-1 (or the pseudogene TRBV3-2) and J is TRBJ2-7; possible D gene TRBD2, 6 bases. Germline loops: CDR1 LGHDT, CDR2 YNNKEL (reference sequence). The CDR3 is 12 residues long. V lost 3 bases and J 7 bases, leaving 10 bases between the germline ends. The CDR3 DNA is TGTGCCAGCAGCCACGAAAGCGGGGAGCAGTACTTC. It encodes CASSHESGEQYF.

V and J are TRBV18 and TRBJ2-5, with TRBD2 matching 7 bases. V lost 6 bases, J lost 4 bases, and 8 bases stayed unmatched. Germline V lookup: CDR1 KGHSH, CDR2 LQKENI. CDR3 length: 14 amino acids. The CDR3 reads CASSHRGEGETQYF. The CDR3, as DNA: TGTGCCAGCTCCCATCGAGGGGAGGGAGAGACCCAGTACTTC.

V is TRBV6-5 and J is TRBJ2-2, with D possibly matching TRBD1 (6 bases). V dropped 5 bases and J dropped 5 bases, with 15 bases sitting between them. This CDR3 comprises 15 residues. The germline V gene has CDR1 MNHEY and CDR2 SVGAGI. The CDR3 nucleotides are TGTGCCAGCAGTCTAGACAGGAGAGGGACCGGGGAGCTGTTTTTT. As protein: CASSLDRRGTGELFF.

The chain carries TRBV5-1 and TRBJ2-3; a possible D gene is TRBD2 (6 bases). This CDR3 is 14 amino acids long. The ends were cut back, 0 bases at V and 3 bases at J, with 8 bases in the middle. CDR1 and CDR2 from the germline V gene are SGHRS and YFSETQ. CDR3 protein: CASSLALATDTQYF. In nucleotides, the CDR3 is TGCGCCAGCAGCTTGGCCCTAGCGACAGATACGCAGTATTTT. The full variable domain, completed using reference TRBV5-1 and TRBJ2-3, is KAGVTQTPRYLIKTRGQQVTLSCSPISGHRSVSWYQQTPGQGLQFLFEYFSETQRNKGNFPGRFSGRQFSNSRSEMNVSTLELGDSALYLCASSLALATDTQYFGPGTRLTVL.

For the CDR3, the DNA is TGTGCCAGCAGTCCAAACAGTTATGGCTACACCTTC. Protein product: CASSPNSYGYTF. The V gene is TRBV27, the J gene TRBJ1-2; no definite D call. The length of the CDR3 is 12 residues. The V and J ends lost 5 bases and 5 bases respectively, with 9 bases between them. Germline V gene lookup returns CDR1 MNHEY and CDR2 SMNVEV (reference sequence).